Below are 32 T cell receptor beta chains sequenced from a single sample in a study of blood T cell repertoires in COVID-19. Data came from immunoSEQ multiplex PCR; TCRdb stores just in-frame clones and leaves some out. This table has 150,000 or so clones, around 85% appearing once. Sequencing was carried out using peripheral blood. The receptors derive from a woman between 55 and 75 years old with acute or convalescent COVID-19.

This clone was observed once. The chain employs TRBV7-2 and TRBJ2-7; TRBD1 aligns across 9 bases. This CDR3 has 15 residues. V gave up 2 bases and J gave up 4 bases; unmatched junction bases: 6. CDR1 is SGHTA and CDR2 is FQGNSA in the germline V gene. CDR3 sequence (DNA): TGTGCCAGCAGCTTAACCGGGACAGGGAATTACGAGCAGTACTTC. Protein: CASSLTGTGNYEQYF.

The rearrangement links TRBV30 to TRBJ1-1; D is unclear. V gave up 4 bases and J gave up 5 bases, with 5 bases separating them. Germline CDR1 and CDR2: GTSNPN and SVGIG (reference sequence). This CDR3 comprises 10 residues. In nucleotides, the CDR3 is TGTGCCTGGAAGGAGACTGAAGCTTTCTTT. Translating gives CAWKETEAFF. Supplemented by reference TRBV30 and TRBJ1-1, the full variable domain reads SQTIHQWPATLVQPVGSPLSLECTVEGTSNPNLYWYRQAAGRGLQLLFYSVGIGQISSEVPQNLSASRPQDRQFILSSKKLLLSDSGFYLCAWKETEAFFGQGTRLTVV.

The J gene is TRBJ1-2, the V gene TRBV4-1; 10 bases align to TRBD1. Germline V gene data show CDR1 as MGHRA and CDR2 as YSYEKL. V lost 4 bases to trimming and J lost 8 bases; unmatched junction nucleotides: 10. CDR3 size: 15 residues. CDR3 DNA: TGCGCCAGCAGCCTACAAGGGACAGGGGCTATGGGCTACACCTTC. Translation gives CASSLQGTGAMGYTF.

CDR3 residues: CATSDRVMTDTQYF. The CDR3 nucleotides read TGTGCCACCTCCGACAGGGTTATGACAGATACGCAGTATTTT. V is TRBV24-1 and J is TRBJ2-3; 7 positions agree with TRBD1. The CDR3 runs 14 residues. V was clipped by 9 bases and J by 3 bases; unmatched bases: 8. The germline V gene has CDR1 KGHDR and CDR2 SFDVKD.

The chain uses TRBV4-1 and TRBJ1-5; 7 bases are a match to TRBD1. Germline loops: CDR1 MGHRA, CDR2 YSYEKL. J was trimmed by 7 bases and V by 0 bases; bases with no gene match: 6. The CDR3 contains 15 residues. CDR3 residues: CASSQDRGPSQPQHF. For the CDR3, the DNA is TGCGCCAGCAGCCAAGATAGGGGGCCCAGCCAGCCCCAGCATTTT.

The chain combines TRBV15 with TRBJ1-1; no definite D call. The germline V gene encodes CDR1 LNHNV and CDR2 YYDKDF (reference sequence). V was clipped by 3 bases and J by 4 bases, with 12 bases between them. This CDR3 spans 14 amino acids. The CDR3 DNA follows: TGTGCCACCAGCAGCCCCATCGGGGTCACTGAAGCTTTCTTT. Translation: CATSSPIGVTEAFF. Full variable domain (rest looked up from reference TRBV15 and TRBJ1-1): DAMVIQNPRYQVTQFGKPVTLSCSQTLNHNVMYWYQQKSSQAPKLLFHYYDKDFNNEADTPDNFQSRRPNTSFCFLDIRSPGLGDTAMYLCATSSPIGVTEAFFGQGTRLTVV.

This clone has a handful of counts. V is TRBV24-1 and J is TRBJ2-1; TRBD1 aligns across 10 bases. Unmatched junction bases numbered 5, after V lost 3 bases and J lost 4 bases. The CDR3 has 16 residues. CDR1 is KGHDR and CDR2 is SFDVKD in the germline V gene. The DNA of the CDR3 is TGTGCCACCAGTGATCCACGGACAGGGGGGTACAATGAGCAGTTCTTC. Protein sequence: CATSDPRTGGYNEQFF.

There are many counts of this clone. The CDR3 region has the DNA TGTGCCAGCAGCCAAGCCCGCGGGGTCTATGAGCAGTTCTTC. This sequence encodes CASSQARGVYEQFF. The gene calls are TRBV14 and TRBJ2-1, with D possibly being TRBD2 (6 bases). This CDR3 has 14 amino acids. CDR1 and CDR2 (germline): SGHDN, FVKESK. Trimming cost V 1 base and J 8 bases, with 12 bases left between them.

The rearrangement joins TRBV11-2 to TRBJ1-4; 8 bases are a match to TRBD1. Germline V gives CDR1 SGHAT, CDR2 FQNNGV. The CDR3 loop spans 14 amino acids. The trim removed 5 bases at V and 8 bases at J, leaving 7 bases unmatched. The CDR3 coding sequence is TGTGCCAGCAGCCAAGACAGGGGATGGGAAAAACTGTTTTTT. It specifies CASSQDRGWEKLFF. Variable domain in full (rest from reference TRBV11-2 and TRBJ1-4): EAGVAQSPRYKIIEKRQSVAFWCNPISGHATLYWYQQILGQGPKLLIQFQNNGVVDDSQLPKDRFSAERLKGVDSTLKIQPAKLEDSAVYLCASSQDRGWEKLFFGSGTQLSVL.

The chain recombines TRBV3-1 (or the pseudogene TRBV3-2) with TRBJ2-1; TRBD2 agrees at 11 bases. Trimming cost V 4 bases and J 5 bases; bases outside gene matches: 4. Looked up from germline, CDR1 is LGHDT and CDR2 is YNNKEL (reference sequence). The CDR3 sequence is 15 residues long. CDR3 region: CASSPIAGGHNEQFF. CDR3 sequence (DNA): TGTGCCAGCAGCCCGATAGCGGGGGGGCACAATGAGCAGTTCTTC.

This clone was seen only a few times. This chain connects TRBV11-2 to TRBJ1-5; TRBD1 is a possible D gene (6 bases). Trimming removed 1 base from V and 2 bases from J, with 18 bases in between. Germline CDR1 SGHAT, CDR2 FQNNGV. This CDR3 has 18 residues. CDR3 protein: CASSLGPLGAAGNQPQHF. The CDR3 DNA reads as TGTGCCAGCAGCTTAGGGCCGTTGGGGGCGGCGGGCAATCAGCCCCAGCATTTT.

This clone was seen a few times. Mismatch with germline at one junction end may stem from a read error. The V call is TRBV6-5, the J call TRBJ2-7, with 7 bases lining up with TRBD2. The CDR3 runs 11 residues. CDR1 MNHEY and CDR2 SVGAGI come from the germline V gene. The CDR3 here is CASSYHGREGF. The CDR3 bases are TGTGCCAGCAGTTACCACGGCAGGGAGGGCTTC.

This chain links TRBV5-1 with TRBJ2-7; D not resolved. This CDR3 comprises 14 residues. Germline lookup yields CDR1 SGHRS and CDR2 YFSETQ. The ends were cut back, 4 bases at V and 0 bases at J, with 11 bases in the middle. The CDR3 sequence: CASSTGLSSYEQYF. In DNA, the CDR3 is TGCGCCAGCAGCACTGGTCTGAGCTCCTACGAGCAGTACTTC.

The CDR3 loop is CATSRVGLSTEAFF. The CDR3 bases are TGTGCCACCAGCAGAGTGGGCTTAAGCACTGAAGCTTTCTTT. This rearrangement joins TRBV15 to TRBJ1-1; D call uncertain. V lost 1 base and J 4 bases, leaving 10 bases between the germline ends. Germline CDR1 LNHNV, CDR2 YYDKDF (reference sequence). This CDR3 region has 14 residues.

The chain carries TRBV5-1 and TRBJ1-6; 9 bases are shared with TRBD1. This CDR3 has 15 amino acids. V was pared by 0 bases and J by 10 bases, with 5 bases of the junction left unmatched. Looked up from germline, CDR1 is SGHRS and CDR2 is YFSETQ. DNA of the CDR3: TGCGCCAGCAGCTTGGAGGGACAGGGAATGTCACCCCTCCACTTT. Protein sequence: CASSLEGQGMSPLHF.

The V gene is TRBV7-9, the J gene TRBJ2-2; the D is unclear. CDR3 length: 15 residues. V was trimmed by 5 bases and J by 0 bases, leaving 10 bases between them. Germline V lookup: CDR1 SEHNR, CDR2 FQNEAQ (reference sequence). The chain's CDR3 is CASSPRSANTGELFF. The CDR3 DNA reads TGTGCCAGCAGCCCTCGGTCGGCGAACACCGGGGAGCTGTTTTTT.

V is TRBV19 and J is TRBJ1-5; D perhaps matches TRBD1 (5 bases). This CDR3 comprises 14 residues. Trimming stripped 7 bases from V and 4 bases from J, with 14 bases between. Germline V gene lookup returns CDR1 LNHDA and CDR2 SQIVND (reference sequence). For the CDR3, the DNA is TGTGCCAGTACCTGGGGGGTTGGTAATCAGCCCCAGCATTTT. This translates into CASTWGVGNQPQHF.

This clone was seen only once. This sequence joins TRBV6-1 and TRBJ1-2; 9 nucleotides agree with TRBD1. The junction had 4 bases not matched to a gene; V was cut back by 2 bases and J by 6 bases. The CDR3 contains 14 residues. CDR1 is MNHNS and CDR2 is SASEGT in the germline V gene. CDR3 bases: TGTGCCAGCAGTGAATGGGGGACAGGGAATGGCTACACCTTC. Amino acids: CASSEWGTGNGYTF.

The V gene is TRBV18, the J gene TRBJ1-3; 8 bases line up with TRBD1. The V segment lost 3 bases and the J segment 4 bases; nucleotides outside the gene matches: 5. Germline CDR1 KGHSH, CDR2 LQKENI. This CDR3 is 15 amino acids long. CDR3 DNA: TGTGCCAGCTCACCCGGACAGGGTCGAGGAAACACCATATATTTT. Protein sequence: CASSPGQGRGNTIYF.

The CDR3 coding sequence is TGTGCCAGTAGTATCCCGGGACTCTATGGCTACACCTTC. Protein product: CASSIPGLYGYTF. The chain recombines TRBV19 with TRBJ1-2, with TRBD1 as a possible D gene (5 bases). This CDR3 spans 13 amino acids. The V gene's germline CDR1 is LNHDA and CDR2 SQIVND (reference sequence). The V end was cut by 3 bases, the J end by 4 bases, with 9 bases between.

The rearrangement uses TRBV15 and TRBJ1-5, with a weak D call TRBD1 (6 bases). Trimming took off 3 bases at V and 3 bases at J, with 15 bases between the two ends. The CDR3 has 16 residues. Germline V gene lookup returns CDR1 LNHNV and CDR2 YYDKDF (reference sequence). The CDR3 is CATSRPRGSNNQPQHF. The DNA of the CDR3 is TGTGCCACCAGCAGGCCGAGGGGGAGTAACAATCAGCCCCAGCATTTT.

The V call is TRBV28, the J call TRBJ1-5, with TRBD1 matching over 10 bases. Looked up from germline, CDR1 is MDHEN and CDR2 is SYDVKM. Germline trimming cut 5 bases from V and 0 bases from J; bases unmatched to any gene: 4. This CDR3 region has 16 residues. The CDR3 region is CASSPGQGYSNQPQHF. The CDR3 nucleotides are TGTGCCAGCAGTCCGGGACAGGGGTATAGCAATCAGCCCCAGCATTTT.

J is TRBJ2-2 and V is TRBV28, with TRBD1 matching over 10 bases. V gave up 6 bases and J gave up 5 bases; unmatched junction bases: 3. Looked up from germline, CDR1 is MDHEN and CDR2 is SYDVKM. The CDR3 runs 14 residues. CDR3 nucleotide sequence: TGTGCCAGCAGGACAGGGGGCGGGACCGGGGAGCTGTTTTTT. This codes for CASRTGGGTGELFF.

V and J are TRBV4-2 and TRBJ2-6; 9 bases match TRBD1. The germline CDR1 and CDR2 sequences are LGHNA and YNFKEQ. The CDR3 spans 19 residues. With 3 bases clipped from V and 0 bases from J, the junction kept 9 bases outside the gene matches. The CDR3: CASSHEWTGAFSGANVLTF. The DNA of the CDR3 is TGTGCCAGCAGCCACGAGTGGACAGGGGCGTTCTCTGGGGCCAACGTCCTGACTTTC.

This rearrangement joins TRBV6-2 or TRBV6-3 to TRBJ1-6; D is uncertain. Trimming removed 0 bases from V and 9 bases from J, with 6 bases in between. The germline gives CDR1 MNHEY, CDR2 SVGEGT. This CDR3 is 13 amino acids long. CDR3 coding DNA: TGTGCCAGCAGTTACTCCGGGGTTTCACCCCTCCACTTT. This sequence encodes CASSYSGVSPLHF.

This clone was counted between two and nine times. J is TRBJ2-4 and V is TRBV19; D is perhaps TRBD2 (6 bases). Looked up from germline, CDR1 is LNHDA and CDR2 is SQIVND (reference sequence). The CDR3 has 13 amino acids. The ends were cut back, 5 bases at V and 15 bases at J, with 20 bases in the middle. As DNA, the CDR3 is TGTGCCAGTAGTTTAACCGGGACTCCTACCTCGTACTTC. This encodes CASSLTGTPTSYF.

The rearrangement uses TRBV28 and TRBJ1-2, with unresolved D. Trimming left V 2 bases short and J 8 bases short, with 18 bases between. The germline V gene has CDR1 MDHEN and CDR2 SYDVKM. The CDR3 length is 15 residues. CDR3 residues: CASSLAWARAGGYTF. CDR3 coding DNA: TGTGCCAGCAGTTTAGCTTGGGCAAGGGCGGGAGGCTACACCTTC.

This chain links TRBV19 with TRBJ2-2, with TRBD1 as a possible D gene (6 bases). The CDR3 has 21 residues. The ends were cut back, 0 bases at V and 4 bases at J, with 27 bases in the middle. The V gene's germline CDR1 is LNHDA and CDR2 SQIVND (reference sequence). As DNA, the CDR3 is TGTGCCAGTAGTATAGAGGACAGCCGGCATTCCATCCCTCCCGGCACCGGGGAGCTGTTTTTT. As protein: CASSIEDSRHSIPPGTGELFF.

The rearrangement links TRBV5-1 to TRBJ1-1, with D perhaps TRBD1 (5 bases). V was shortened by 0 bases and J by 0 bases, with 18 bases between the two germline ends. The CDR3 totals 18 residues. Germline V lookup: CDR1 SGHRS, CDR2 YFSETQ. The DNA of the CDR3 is TGCGCCAGCAGCTTGGGCGGGGGAAGTCGCCCGATGAACACTGAAGCTTTCTTT. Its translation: CASSLGGGSRPMNTEAFF.

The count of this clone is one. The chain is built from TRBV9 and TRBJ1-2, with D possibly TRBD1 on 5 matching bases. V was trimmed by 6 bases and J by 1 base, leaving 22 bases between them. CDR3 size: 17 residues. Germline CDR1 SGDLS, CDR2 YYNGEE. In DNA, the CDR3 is TGTGCCAGCAACCAGGGTTCAGGGTTTGATGTTAACTATGGCTACACCTTC. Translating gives CASNQGSGFDVNYGYTF. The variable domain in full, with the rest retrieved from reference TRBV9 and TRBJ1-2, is DSGVTQTPKHLITATGQRVTLRCSPRSGDLSVYWYQQSLDQGLQFLIQYYNGEERAKGNILERFSAQQFPDLHSELNLSSLELGDSALYFCASNQGSGFDVNYGYTFGSGTRLTVV.

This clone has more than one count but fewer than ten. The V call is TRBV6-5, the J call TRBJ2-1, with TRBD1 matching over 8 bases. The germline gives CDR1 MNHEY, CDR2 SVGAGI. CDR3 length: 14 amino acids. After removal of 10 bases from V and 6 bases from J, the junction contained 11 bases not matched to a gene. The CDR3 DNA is TGTGCCACCAAAACAGGGGGACAAATCAATGAGCAGTTCTTC. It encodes CATKTGGQINEQFF.

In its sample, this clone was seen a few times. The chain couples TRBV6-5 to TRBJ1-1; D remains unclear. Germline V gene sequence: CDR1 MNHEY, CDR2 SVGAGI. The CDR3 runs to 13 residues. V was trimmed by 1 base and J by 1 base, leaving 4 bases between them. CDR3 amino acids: CASSYWQNTEAFF. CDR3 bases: TGTGCCAGCAGTTACTGGCAGAACACTGAAGCTTTCTTT.